The table lists the clone carrying this TCR beta chain with many counts. Its target is unknown. Time point indicated: longitudinal time-point 2. The unsorted libraries were made from 2 million PBMCs kept at -80 C. A single record per CDR3 protein comes from TCRdb applying MiXCR to the 5' RACE reads. The sample lists 81,000 or so distinct CDR3 sequences, roughly 13% occurring once. The CDR3 runs 11 residues. V lost 6 bases to trimming and J lost 5 bases, with 9 bases between them. Germline lookup yields CDR1 SQVTM and CDR2 ANQGSEA. The source of the sample is a study of neurological immune-mediated disorders. The study's findings and limits: TCR clonal expansion peaked in HTLV-1-associated myelopathy patients and was lowest in multiple sclerosis patients.

The rearrangement uses TRBV29-1 and TRBJ2-3; perhaps TRBD1 as D (6 bases). Sample: PBMCs. This TCR derives from a female donor with HTLV-1-associated myelopathy (HAM/TSP). The CDR3 here is CSVAQGDTQYF. DNA of the CDR3: TGCAGCGTCGCACAGGGAGATACGCAGTATTTT.